This TCR beta chain was obtained from a study of monozygotic twins with inflammatory bowel disease. Germline-derived CDR1 and CDR2 are MNHNS and SASEGT. This CDR3 is built from 14 residues. The template switching step added UMIs that contained a 6-nucleotide sample barcode. TCRdb processed the 5' RACE reads again and assigns one entry to each CDR3 protein, with no DNA. Here the sample table reports 200,000 to 250,000 distinct CDR3 sequences. Collection of a roughly 2.5 ml blood sample took place per donor. The sample comprised blood. This chain uses TRBV6-1 with TRBJ1-2; TCRdb's D call of TRBD1 is untestable without DNA. This receptor was identified in a human donor with ulcerative colitis or Crohn's disease, or a healthy co-twin of an affected twin (not recorded which). The CDR3: CASSTGTGTVGYTF.